The 5 T cell receptor beta chains in this list originate from one sample, sequenced in a study of regulatory T cells in long-lasting Graves disease. The sample's time point: persistent/refractory GD, antithyroid drugs over 5 years with positive TRAb. RNA isolated from PBMCs was used to make the TCR library. In building TCR beta libraries, iRepertoire HTBI primers were used together with Arm-PCR of CDR3 regions. TCRdb re-called the multiplex PCR reads with MiXCR, one entry per CDR3 protein. Here the sample spans 300,000 to 400,000 distinct CDR3 sequences, about 20% being singletons. The material sequenced was peripheral blood mononuclear cells (PBMCs), taken when the disease was refractory, from a patient treated with antithyroid drugs. The receptors stem from a female donor with Graves disease.

This clonotype was observed once. V and J are TRBV4-1 and TRBJ1-3; D ambiguous. Between the trimmed V and J ends, which lost 2 bases and 4 bases, there was a span of 9 bases. CDR1 MGHRA and CDR2 YSYEKL come from the germline V gene. This CDR3 is built from 14 residues. The CDR3 is CASSQIALGNTIYF. The CDR3 DNA reads as TGCGCCAGCAGCCAAATAGCCCTGGGAAACACCATATATTTT.

The V gene is TRBV7-2, the J gene TRBJ1-1; D remains unclear. The CDR3 consists of 14 residues. Deletions cut 1 base from V and 1 base from J, with 7 bases between. The germline CDR1 and CDR2 sequences are SGHTA and FQGNSA. In nucleotides, the CDR3 is TGTGCCAGCAGCTTAGGAGTCAGGAACACTGAAGCTTTCTTT. This sequence encodes CASSLGVRNTEAFF. The full variable domain, in which reference TRBV7-2 and TRBJ1-1 provide the parts outside the CDR3, is GAGVSQSPSNKVTEKGKDVELRCDPISGHTALYWYRQSLGQGLEFLIYFQGNSAPDKSGLPSDRFSAERTGGSVSTLTIQRTQQEDSAVYLCASSLGVRNTEAFFGQGTRLTVV.

A word on this clonotype: A much larger clone lies a single base off, so this may be a read error. The rearrangement links TRBV6-1 to TRBJ1-4; 9 bases match TRBD1. This CDR3 comprises 15 residues. The V gene's germline CDR1 is MNHNS and CDR2 SASEGT. The trim removed 5 bases at V and 8 bases at J, leaving 9 bases unmatched. CDR3 residues: CASSHTWTGEEKLFF. The CDR3 DNA reads as TGTGCCAGCAGTCACACCTGGACAGGGGAGGAAAAACTGTTTTTT.

This clonotype was picked up many times. The chain recombines TRBV2 with TRBJ2-7; 9 nucleotides agree with TRBD1. Germline V gene data show CDR1 as SNHLY and CDR2 as FYNNEI. This CDR3 region has 15 residues. Germline trimming cut 8 bases from V and 2 bases from J; bases unmatched to any gene: 10. The CDR3 loop reads CASFAGTGTPYEQYF. The CDR3 coding sequence is TGTGCCAGCTTCGCCGGGACAGGGACCCCCTACGAGCAGTACTTC.

The V call is TRBV30, the J call TRBJ1-4; D unresolved. This CDR3 contains 14 residues. The V end lost 2 bases, the J end lost 2 bases, and 9 bases lay between the germline ends. Germline CDR1 reads GTSNPN; CDR2 reads SVGIG (reference sequence). The CDR3 sequence: CAWSLGSTNEKLFF. The CDR3 bases are TGTGCCTGGAGTCTAGGGAGTACTAATGAAAAACTGTTTTTT. The full variable domain, with the rest looked up from reference TRBV30 and TRBJ1-4, is SQTIHQWPATLVQPVGSPLSLECTVEGTSNPNLYWYRQAAGRGLQLLFYSVGIGQISSEVPQNLSASRPQDRQFILSSKKLLLSDSGFYLCAWSLGSTNEKLFFGSGTQLSVL.